The 28 T cell receptor beta chains in this list originate from one sample, sequenced in a study of blood T cell repertoires in COVID-19. Sequencing was performed with immunoSEQ multiplex PCR; in TCRdb, only in-frame clones are kept and a portion is missing. Found here are 100,000 or so clones, 65% to 90% of them singletons; the top ten hold roughly 3%. The sequenced sample was PBMCs or T cells enriched from blood (not recorded which). These receptors all come from a woman between 50 and 59 years old who had recovered from COVID-19.

This chain joins TRBV12-3 or TRBV12-4 and TRBJ1-1; D is perhaps TRBD1 (5 bases). This CDR3 is 12 amino acids long. Trimming removed 10 bases from V and 3 bases from J, with 12 bases in between. This chain's CDR3 is CATPGEDTEAFF. CDR3 in DNA: TGTGCCACCCCGGGGGAGGACACTGAAGCTTTCTTT.

This chain connects TRBV5-6 to TRBJ1-6, with D possibly TRBD1 on 5 matching bases. CDR1 is SGHDT and CDR2 is YYEEEE in the germline V gene. Trimming took 0 bases from V and 6 from J, leaving 10 bases between them. The CDR3 sequence is 15 residues long. DNA for the CDR3: TGTGCCAGCAGCTTGGAGCAGGGCCTTAATTCACCCCTCCACTTT. This gives the protein CASSLEQGLNSPLHF.

The J gene is TRBJ2-7, the V gene TRBV30; TRBD2 matches 7 bases. The CDR3 loop spans 16 amino acids. The germline CDR1 and CDR2 sequences are GTSNPN and SVGIG (reference sequence). V dropped 0 bases and J dropped 6; count of bases not matched to a gene: 14. The CDR3 DNA reads TGTGCCTGGAGTGTACCGGGGGGAGGGCCGATTGGCGAGCAGTACTTC. Translation gives CAWSVPGGGPIGEQYF.

The V and J genes are TRBV11-2 and TRBJ1-1; 7 positions agree with TRBD1. Germline V gene data show CDR1 as SGHAT and CDR2 as FQNNGV. This CDR3 has 14 amino acids. J lost 5 bases, V lost 5 bases, and 8 bases had no gene match. This chain's CDR3 is CASSLQGVRTEAFF. The CDR3 coding sequence is TGTGCCAGCAGCCTCCAGGGGGTCAGGACTGAAGCTTTCTTT.

The gene calls are TRBV11-2 and TRBJ1-4, with D tentatively TRBD1 (6 bases). With 5 bases removed from V and 3 bases from J, the gap between germline ends came to 10 bases. CDR3 length: 14 amino acids. CDR1 and CDR2 from the germline V gene are SGHAT and FQNNGV. CDR3 coding DNA: TGTGCCAGCAGCCAGGGGCGGGCTAATGAAAAACTGTTTTTT. Protein sequence: CASSQGRANEKLFF.

In DNA form, the CDR3 reads TGTGCCAGCAGTTTAGGAGGCCGCTACGAGCAGTACTTC. It encodes CASSLGGRYEQYF. This sequence joins TRBV12-3 or TRBV12-4 and TRBJ2-7; D unresolved. The CDR3 runs to 13 residues. The V end was cut by 1 base, the J end by 3 bases, with 7 bases between.

The V call is TRBV5-1, the J call TRBJ1-6; TRBD1 might be the D (6 bases). V was cut by 0 bases and J by 2 bases, with 12 bases left in between. The CDR3 extends over 17 amino acids. Germline CDR1 is SGHRS and CDR2 is YFSETQ. The DNA of the CDR3 is TGCGCCAGCAGCTTGGATGGGGGCTTGACCTATAATTCACCCCTCCACTTT. It is translated as CASSLDGGLTYNSPLHF.

This clone was observed a few times. This chain connects TRBV6-5 to TRBJ1-1, with D maybe TRBD1 (5 bases). This CDR3 comprises 14 residues. Germline lookup yields CDR1 MNHEY and CDR2 SVGAGI. Trimming stripped 5 bases from V and 0 bases from J, with 10 bases between. The CDR3 DNA sequence: TGTGCCAGCAGTAGAGACAGTCTGAACACTGAAGCTTTCTTT. Its translation is CASSRDSLNTEAFF.

The gene calls are TRBV5-1 and TRBJ1-2; 7 bases are shared with TRBD1. Germline CDR1 is SGHRS and CDR2 is YFSETQ. The CDR3 is 13 amino acids. The V segment lost 0 bases and the J segment 6 bases; nucleotides outside the gene matches: 2. The CDR3: CASSLEGQNGYTF. The DNA for the CDR3 is TGCGCCAGCAGCTTGGAGGGACAGAATGGCTACACCTTC.

The V call is TRBV4-2, the J call TRBJ2-3, with 8 bases aligning to TRBD2. The V gene's germline CDR1 is LGHNA and CDR2 YNFKEQ. Unmatched junction bases numbered 6, after V lost 1 base and J lost 0 bases. This CDR3 is 17 amino acids long. The CDR3 region is CASSQGTAGESTDTQYF. The CDR3 nucleotides read TGTGCCAGCAGCCAAGGGACAGCGGGGGAAAGCACAGATACGCAGTATTTT.

This chain joins TRBV2 and TRBJ2-2; D unresolved. This CDR3 has 15 residues. V was trimmed by 6 bases and J by 1 base, leaving 12 bases between them. CDR1 SNHLY and CDR2 FYNNEI come from the germline V gene. The CDR3 spells CASSGSPGNTGELFF. As DNA, the CDR3 is TGTGCCAGCAGCGGTAGTCCAGGGAACACCGGGGAGCTGTTTTTT.

The chain links TRBV7-3 to TRBJ2-1; D possibly corresponds to TRBD1 (5 bases). Germline V gene lookup returns CDR1 SGHTA and CDR2 FQGTGA. The V and J ends lost 7 bases and 5 bases respectively, with 15 bases between them. The CDR3 is 14 residues long. In nucleotides, the CDR3 is TGTGCCAGCACCATTGGGGCAGATAACAATGAGCAGTTCTTC. This encodes CASTIGADNNEQFF. The full variable domain, its missing parts supplied by reference TRBV7-3 and TRBJ2-1, is GAGVSQTPSNKVTEKGKYVELRCDPISGHTALYWYRQSLGQGPEFLIYFQGTGAADDSGLPNDRFFAVRPEGSVSTLKIQRTERGDSAVYLCASTIGADNNEQFFGPGTRLTVL.

The chain links TRBV11-3 to TRBJ2-3; D is uncertain. The CDR3 has 16 residues. The V end lost 0 bases, the J end lost 0 bases, and 10 bases lay between the germline ends. Germline V gene data show CDR1 as SGHNT and CDR2 as YENEEA. The CDR3 region has the DNA TGTGCCAGCAGCTTAGAATCGACATCTAGCACAGATACGCAGTATTTT. It specifies CASSLESTSSTDTQYF.

V and J are TRBV7-2 and TRBJ1-4; TRBD1 matches 7 bases. The CDR3 runs 15 residues. Germline V lookup: CDR1 SGHTA, CDR2 FQGNSA. J was trimmed by 6 bases and V by 1 base; bases with no gene match: 5. The CDR3 is CASSLGTGLDEKLFF. The CDR3 nucleotides read TGTGCCAGCAGCTTAGGGACAGGCCTAGATGAAAAACTGTTTTTT.

V gene TRBV19 combines with J gene TRBJ2-5; 8 bases map to TRBD2. The V segment lost 4 bases and the J segment 0 bases; nucleotides outside the gene matches: 4. The CDR3 totals 15 residues. Germline CDR1 reads LNHDA; CDR2 reads SQIVND (reference sequence). In nucleotides, the CDR3 is TGTGCCAGTAGTAGGGAGCGGGAGAACCAAGAGACCCAGTACTTC. This sequence encodes CASSRERENQETQYF.

This clone was detected once. This chain links TRBV30 with TRBJ1-6; 7 bases are shared with TRBD1. The CDR3 extends over 14 amino acids. Germline values: CDR1 GTSNPN, CDR2 SVGIG (reference sequence). Trimming removed 2 bases from V and 5 bases from J; junction bases left unmatched: 3. In DNA form, the CDR3 reads TGTGCCTGGAGTAAGGGGGCGGATAATTCACCCCTCCACTTT. It codes for CAWSKGADNSPLHF.

This clone is termed medium-sized. J is TRBJ2-6 and V is TRBV13; tentative D call: TRBD1 (5 bases). The CDR3 has 16 residues. CDR1 and CDR2 (germline): PRHDT, FYEKMQ (reference sequence). The V end lost 0 bases, the J end lost 7 bases, and 13 bases lay between the germline ends. In DNA, the CDR3 is TGTGCCAGCAGCTTAGGCCAGGGAAACTTCGCCAACGTCCTGACTTTC. Its translation is CASSLGQGNFANVLTF.

This clone has just one count. The J gene is TRBJ2-1, the V gene TRBV7-2; the match to TRBD2 covers 8 bases. The V segment lost 4 bases and the J segment 4 bases; nucleotides outside the gene matches: 6. Germline CDR1 is SGHTA and CDR2 is FQGNSA. This CDR3 contains 15 residues. The CDR3 reads CASSSGLAVYNEQFF. The CDR3 bases are TGTGCCAGCAGCTCAGGACTAGCCGTTTACAATGAGCAGTTCTTC.

The V and J genes are TRBV30 and TRBJ1-6, with D uncertain. The V gene's germline CDR1 is GTSNPN and CDR2 SVGIG (reference sequence). The CDR3 contains 15 residues. Trimming stripped 2 bases from V and 7 bases from J, with 15 bases between. DNA of the CDR3: TGTGCCTGGAGTACCAAGACAATTGGAAATTCACCCCTCCACTTT. It encodes CAWSTKTIGNSPLHF.

The gene calls are TRBV7-9 and TRBJ2-5; D perhaps matches TRBD2 (5 bases). The CDR3 is 13 amino acids. Germline V lookup: CDR1 SEHNR, CDR2 FQNEAQ (reference sequence). V lost 8 bases, J lost 2 bases, and 12 bases lay in between. The CDR3 DNA sequence: TGTGCCAGCCTCAAAAGCGGACAAGAGACCCAGTACTTC. Protein sequence: CASLKSGQETQYF.

The chain recombines TRBV5-5 with TRBJ1-5, with a weak D call TRBD1 (6 bases). Trimming removed 4 bases from V and 2 bases from J, with 13 bases in between. Germline lookup yields CDR1 SGHKS and CDR2 YYEKEE (reference sequence). This CDR3 region has 15 residues. CDR3 amino acids: CASSGAGVGNQPQHF. For the CDR3, the DNA is TGTGCCAGCAGCGGGGCAGGGGTGGGCAATCAGCCCCAGCATTTT.

The genes are TRBV7-8 and TRBJ1-5; D might be TRBD1 (5 bases). V lost 2 bases to trimming and J lost 7 bases, with 12 bases between them. The CDR3 loop spans 14 amino acids. Germline values: CDR1 SGHVS, CDR2 FQNEAQ. CDR3 sequence reads: CASSLYGGRQPQHF. The CDR3 DNA reads TGTGCCAGCAGCTTATATGGGGGGAGGCAGCCCCAGCATTTT.

The chain links TRBV6-2 or TRBV6-3 to TRBJ1-1; possibly TRBD1 for D (6 bases). The CDR3 is 14 residues long. V lost 5 bases and J lost 1, with 11 bases in between. Germline values: CDR1 MNHEY, CDR2 SVGEGT. The CDR3 spells CASSRQDENTEAFF. The CDR3 region has the DNA TGTGCCAGCAGTAGACAGGATGAGAACACTGAAGCTTTCTTT.

The J gene is TRBJ2-1, the V gene TRBV7-8; 13 bases are a match to TRBD2. V was pared by 5 bases and J by 6 bases, with 4 bases of the junction left unmatched. The CDR3 is 15 residues long. CDR1 is SGHVS and CDR2 is FQNEAQ in the germline V gene. The CDR3 sequence is CASSHGTSGVNEQFF. The CDR3 nucleotides are TGTGCCAGCAGCCACGGGACTAGCGGGGTCAATGAGCAGTTCTTC.

The chain combines TRBV21-1 with TRBJ2-1; the table's TRBD2 call for D was not verified on the DNA. TRBV21-1 is listed as a pseudogene. This CDR3 is 16 amino acids long. In nucleotides, the CDR3 is TGTGCCAGCAGCAAAGGTTGTCTAGCGGGGGGACATGAGCAGTTCTTC. This sequence encodes CASSKGCLAGGHEQFF.

This chain uses TRBV6-5 with TRBJ2-1, with 12 positions matching TRBD1. The CDR3 is 14 residues long. Germline trimming cut 6 bases from V and 6 bases from J; bases unmatched to any gene: 3. CDR1 is MNHEY and CDR2 is SVGAGI in the germline V gene. As DNA, the CDR3 is TGTGCCAGCAGCCGGGACAGGGGGCGCAATGAGCAGTTCTTC. It codes for CASSRDRGRNEQFF.

In its sample, this clone was seen a few times. The CDR3 region is CASSARQGMYQPQHF. In DNA form, the CDR3 reads TGTGCCAGCAGTGCGCGACAGGGGATGTATCAGCCCCAGCATTTT. V and J are TRBV2 and TRBJ1-5, with 8 bases identical to TRBD1. The CDR3 runs 15 residues. V lost 4 bases to trimming and J lost 5 bases; unmatched junction nucleotides: 7. Germline V CDR1 and CDR2: SNHLY, FYNNEI.

The CDR3 loop reads CASSPGQGAGTGELFF. The CDR3 nucleotides are TGTGCCAGCAGCCCCGGACAGGGGGCCGGCACCGGGGAGCTGTTTTTT. The chain uses TRBV5-6 and TRBJ2-2; 11 bases are a match to TRBD1. Germline lookup yields CDR1 SGHDT and CDR2 YYEEEE. CDR3 length: 16 residues. Germline trimming cut 4 bases from V and 4 bases from J; bases unmatched to any gene: 6. Looking up the rest from reference TRBV5-6 and TRBJ2-2 gives the full variable domain: DAGVTQSPTHLIKTRGQQVTLRCSPKSGHDTVSWYQQALGQGPQFIFQYYEEEERQRGNFPDRFSGHQFPNYSSELNVNALLLGDSALYLCASSPGQGAGTGELFFGEGSRLTVL.